A single sample is the source of the 24 T cell receptor beta chains below, sequenced in a study of T cell changes during pregnancy in multiple sclerosis. Libraries were prepared by immunoSEQ multiplex PCR; TCRdb keeps only in-frame clonotypes and omits some of them. The sample lists 65,000 to 90,000 clones, around 94% occurring once. This sample comprised peripheral blood, obtained in the third trimester of pregnancy. These receptors all come from a female donor in good health, enrolled as a control in a pregnancy study.

J is TRBJ1-3 and V is TRBV6-1, with a tentative D call TRBD1 (5 bases). The V gene's germline CDR1 is MNHNS and CDR2 SASEGT. The CDR3 covers 16 residues. The V gene lost 0 bases and the J gene lost 3 bases, with 12 bases spanning the gap. The CDR3 DNA reads TGTGCCAGCAGTGAAGCGTTAGGCCAGGGTGGAAACACCATATATTTT. It yields the protein CASSEALGQGGNTIYF.

The rearrangement links TRBV7-2 to TRBJ2-7; 12 nucleotides line up with TRBD1. The CDR3 is 14 residues long. The V gene's germline CDR1 is SGHTA and CDR2 FQGNSA. V gave up 6 bases and J gave up 4 bases; unmatched junction bases: 4. CDR3 bases: TGTGCCAGCAGGGGGACAGGGGGCCGGTACGAGCAGTACTTC. Translated, it gives CASRGTGGRYEQYF.

The chain combines TRBV5-1 with TRBJ2-3; possibly TRBD2 for D (5 bases). CDR1 and CDR2 from the germline V gene are SGHRS and YFSETQ. The V end was cut by 1 base, the J end by 7 bases, with 13 bases between. This CDR3 contains 14 residues. CDR3 amino acids: CASSLSPPGNTQYF. The DNA of the CDR3 is TGCGCCAGCAGCTTGTCCCCGCCCGGGAATACGCAGTATTTT.

The chain couples TRBV9 to TRBJ2-7; a weak D match, TRBD1 (8 bases). Between the trimmed V and J ends, which lost 3 bases and 13 bases, there was a span of 14 bases. The germline V gene has CDR1 SGDLS and CDR2 YYNGEE. The CDR3 has 11 residues. CDR3 region: CASSGGGQVYF. The CDR3 nucleotides read TGTGCCAGCAGCGGGGGGGGACAGGTTTACTTC.

V and J are TRBV11-2 and TRBJ2-2; 7 bases align to TRBD1. The germline CDR1 and CDR2 sequences are SGHAT and FQNNGV. There are 17 residues in the CDR3. V lost 1 base to trimming and J lost 0 bases; unmatched junction nucleotides: 5. CDR3 nucleotide sequence: TGTGCCAGCAGCTTAGTGGCCGGGACAGCGAACACCGGGGAGCTGTTTTTT. It codes for CASSLVAGTANTGELFF.

The rearrangement uses TRBV30 and TRBJ1-2; maybe TRBD1 (5 bases). Germline V lookup: CDR1 GTSNPN, CDR2 SVGIG (reference sequence). The germline V and J ends were trimmed by 6 bases and 4 bases, with 12 bases remaining between them. The CDR3 has 12 residues. The CDR3 nucleotides read TGTGCCTGTGTAAGGGGTGGCTATGGCTACACCTTC. Residues: CACVRGGYGYTF.

The rearrangement joins TRBV5-6 to TRBJ2-1, with D maybe TRBD1 (6 bases). Germline V gives CDR1 SGHDT, CDR2 YYEEEE. V lost 4 bases and J 0 bases, leaving 11 bases between the germline ends. This CDR3 has 15 residues. In DNA, the CDR3 is TGTGCCAGCAGCCTTCAGGGGAGCTCCTACAATGAGCAGTTCTTC. This gives the protein CASSLQGSSYNEQFF.

The V gene is TRBV27, the J gene TRBJ2-1, with D maybe TRBD1 (6 bases). V was shortened by 5 bases and J by 6 bases, with 17 bases between the two germline ends. In germline, CDR1 is MNHEY, CDR2 SMNVEV (reference sequence). The CDR3 has 15 residues. DNA of the CDR3: TGTGCCAGCAGTGCCTACTCCACAGGGTTCAATGAGCAGTTCTTC. Amino acids: CASSAYSTGFNEQFF.

The V call is TRBV7-9, the J call TRBJ2-5; perhaps TRBD1 as D (6 bases). The CDR3 has 13 residues. CDR1 and CDR2 (germline): SEHNR, FQNEAQ (reference sequence). V was trimmed by 2 bases and J by 4 bases, leaving 8 bases between them. The CDR3 region is CASSLIQGETQYF. In nucleotides, the CDR3 is TGTGCCAGCAGCTTAATACAGGGAGAGACCCAGTACTTC.

V and J are TRBV28 and TRBJ2-5, with TRBD2 matching over 10 bases. This CDR3 comprises 17 residues. Per the germline V gene, CDR1 is MDHEN and CDR2 is SYDVKM. The V and J ends lost 5 bases and 3 bases, in that order; junction bases with no gene match: 12. The CDR3 sequence is CASSHRLEAGGKETQYF. Here the CDR3 DNA reads TGTGCCAGCAGTCACCGTTTAGAAGCGGGGGGGAAAGAGACCCAGTACTTC.

The gene calls are TRBV19 and TRBJ2-2, with D perhaps matching TRBD2 (6 bases). V dropped 1 base and J dropped 5 bases, with 14 bases sitting between them. The germline CDR1 and CDR2 sequences are LNHDA and SQIVND (reference sequence). The CDR3 spans 16 residues. This CDR3 is CASSIAPLATTGELFF. CDR3 DNA sequence: TGTGCCAGTAGTATAGCCCCCCTAGCGACAACCGGGGAGCTGTTTTTT.

The genes are TRBV29-1 and TRBJ1-2, with 9 bases fitting TRBD1. CDR1 and CDR2 (germline): SQVTM, ANQGSEA. CDR3 size: 13 residues. Trimming removed 4 bases from V and 0 bases from J; junction bases left unmatched: 0. This CDR3 is CSVGQGANYGYTF. CDR3 coding DNA: TGCAGCGTTGGACAGGGGGCTAACTATGGCTACACCTTC.

In this sample, this clone turned up a few times. The chain is built from TRBV29-1 and TRBJ2-3, with D possibly TRBD2 on 6 matching bases. This CDR3 region has 10 residues. The V end was cut by 6 bases, the J end by 14 bases, with 15 bases between. The germline CDR1 and CDR2 sequences are SQVTM and ANQGSEA. Here the CDR3 DNA reads TGCAGCGTCGCTAAGGAGGGCAGGTATTTT. Its protein product is CSVAKEGRYF.

The chain has TRBV9 and TRBJ2-2, with TRBD2 matching over 12 bases. Germline CDR1 SGDLS, CDR2 YYNGEE. The CDR3 has 16 amino acids. The V gene end was trimmed by 3 bases and the J gene end by 6 bases; junction bases not matched to a gene: 6. As DNA, the CDR3 is TGTGCCAGCAGCGCCCGACTAGCGGGAGTGGCCGGGGAGCTGTTTTTT. Its translation is CASSARLAGVAGELFF.

The chain joins TRBV10-2 to TRBJ2-5; D is unresolved. Between the trimmed V and J ends, which lost 2 bases and 2 bases, there was a span of 3 bases. The CDR3 sequence is 12 residues long. Germline CDR1 and CDR2: WSHSY and SAAADI. The CDR3: CASSEPQETQYF. CDR3 DNA sequence: TGCGCCAGCAGTGAGCCACAAGAGACCCAGTACTTC.

This sequence joins TRBV5-4 and TRBJ2-7; D is perhaps TRBD1 (6 bases). The germline V gene encodes CDR1 SGHNT and CDR2 YYREEE (reference sequence). CDR3 size: 13 residues. The V end was cut by 4 bases, the J end by 3 bases, with 11 bases between. Here the CDR3 DNA reads TGTGCCAGCAGCCACAGGGAAAGCTACGAGCAGTACTTC. Translating it yields CASSHRESYEQYF.

The V gene is TRBV10-2, the J gene TRBJ2-5; D is unclear. The J call could be wrong; TRBJ2-7 is a better fit for the DNA end. This CDR3 spans 14 amino acids. Germline lookup yields CDR1 WSHSY and CDR2 SAAADI. This chain's CDR3 is CASSEPSSPYEQYF. DNA for the CDR3: TGCGCCAGCAGTGAGCCTTCCTCCCCCTACGAGCAGTACTTC.

The CDR3 sequence: CAWKAKGGLFF. In DNA form, the CDR3 reads TGTGCCTGGAAGGCCAAAGGGGGCCTGTTTTTT. The chain uses TRBV30 and TRBJ1-4; 7 positions agree with TRBD1. The CDR3 runs 11 residues. Germline V gives CDR1 GTSNPN, CDR2 SVGIG (reference sequence). V lost 4 bases, J lost 14 bases, and 7 bases stayed unmatched.

The V gene is TRBV18, the J gene TRBJ2-7; no definite D call. The germline gives CDR1 KGHSH, CDR2 LQKENI. The CDR3 is made up of 12 amino acids. V shed 2 bases and J shed 6 bases, with 8 bases lying between them. DNA for the CDR3: TGTGCCAGCTCACCAGATGCGTCCGAGCAGTACTTC. Its translation: CASSPDASEQYF.

The V gene is TRBV1, the J gene TRBJ2-3; TRBD2 reflects the table's D call only, with no check against the DNA. TRBV1 is reported as a pseudogene. The length of the CDR3 is 17 residues. Written as DNA, the CDR3 is TGCACCAGCAGCCAAGGCGGAGCGGGGGCTGGGACAGATACGCAGTATTTT. Amino acids: CTSSQGGAGAGTDTQYF.

This clone has a single count. J is TRBJ1-3 and V is TRBV7-9, with D tentatively TRBD1 (6 bases). CDR3 length: 15 amino acids. The V gene lost 5 bases and the J gene lost 4 bases, with 15 bases spanning the gap. CDR1 and CDR2 from the germline V gene are SEHNR and FQNEAQ (reference sequence). CDR3 loop: CASSPPGGEGNTIYF. The CDR3, as DNA: TGTGCCAGCAGCCCACCGGGGGGCGAGGGAAACACCATATATTTT.

V gene TRBV6-5 combines with J gene TRBJ1-2; tentative D call: TRBD1 (5 bases). V gave up 6 bases and J gave up 4 bases, with 9 bases separating them. This CDR3 region has 12 residues. From germline, CDR1 is MNHEY and CDR2 SVGAGI. The CDR3 DNA reads TGTGCCAGCAGACAGGCTTTCTATGGCTACACCTTC. Its protein is CASRQAFYGYTF.

V is TRBV2 and J is TRBJ1-6; weak D call: TRBD1 (6 bases). The CDR3 covers 16 residues. Trimming removed 4 bases from V and 6 bases from J, with 16 bases in between. Germline-derived CDR1 and CDR2 are SNHLY and FYNNEI. The CDR3 here is CASSVPLGGANSPLHF. The CDR3 nucleotides read TGTGCCAGCAGTGTGCCTCTCGGGGGGGCTAATTCACCCCTCCACTTT.

This clone was seen only once. The J gene is TRBJ1-1, the V gene TRBV28, with TRBD1 as a possible D gene (5 bases). Germline values: CDR1 MDHEN, CDR2 SYDVKM. The CDR3 spans 13 residues. V was cut by 2 bases and J by 8 bases, with 12 bases left in between. The CDR3 nucleotides read TGTGCCAGCAGTTTACCGGACACAAAAGAAGCTTTCTTT. Encoded protein: CASSLPDTKEAFF.